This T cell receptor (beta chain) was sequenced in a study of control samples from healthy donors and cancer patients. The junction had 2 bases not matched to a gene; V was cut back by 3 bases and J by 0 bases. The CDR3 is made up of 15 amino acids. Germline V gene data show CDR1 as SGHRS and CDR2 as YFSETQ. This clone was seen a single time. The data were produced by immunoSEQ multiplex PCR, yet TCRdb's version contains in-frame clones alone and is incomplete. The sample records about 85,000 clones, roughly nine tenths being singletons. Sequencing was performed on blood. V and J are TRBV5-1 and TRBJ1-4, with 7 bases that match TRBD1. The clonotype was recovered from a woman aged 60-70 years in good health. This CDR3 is CASSSQGATNEKLFF. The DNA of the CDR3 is TGCGCCAGCAGCTCCCAGGGGGCAACTAATGAAAAACTGTTTTTT.